This TCR beta chain was captured in a study of T-cell reconstitution after alpha-beta-depleted transplantation in children. Unique molecular identifiers tagged the TCRbeta library. TCRdb re-called the PCR reads with MiXCR, one entry per CDR3 protein. Among about 300,000 distinct CDR3 sequences listed, roughly 9.1% were seen once. Whole-study results and caveats: Surviving recipient cells, namely T cells and thymic progenitors, were the source of high day-60 TCRbeta diversity in some patients.

The germline gives CDR1 LNHDA, CDR2 SQIVND (reference sequence). V was cut by 7 bases and J by 2 bases, with 11 bases left in between. CDR3 length equals 13 residues. This clonotype was recorded once. What it binds is unknown. This rearrangement joins TRBV19 to TRBJ1-2, with D maybe TRBD1 (6 bases). The source material was PBMCs, sampled before TCRalphabeta/CD19-depleted stem cell transplant. This clonotype originated in a boy under two years old with acute myeloid leukemia, due to receive a stem cell transplant. The CDR3 is CASNTDRNYGYTF. CDR3 nucleotides: TGTGCCAGTAATACGGACAGAAACTATGGCTACACCTTC.